This TCR beta chain was identified during a study of CD8 T cells in ankylosing spondylitis. Study-level findings and limits: Ankylosing spondylitis blood appeared to be characterized by a TCR beta motif of eight or nine highly homologous variants. Certain motif variants had earlier been reported in reactive arthritis synovial fluid and blood.

Details on this clonotype: As yet, its antigen is unknown.

TCR beta libraries were made by quantitative 5'-RACE with molecular barcodes. TCRdb called the 5' RACE reads again in MiXCR, with one record for every CDR3 protein. This sample has approximately 220,000 distinct CDR3 sequences; about 10% occur once, and the top ten carry 20% to 25%. The V end was cut by 8 bases, the J end by 7 bases, with 21 bases between. From germline, CDR1 is SNHLY and CDR2 FYNNEI. The CDR3 has 14 residues. The sequence was obtained from a male donor with ankylosing spondylitis or in good health (not recorded which). V is TRBV2 and J is TRBJ2-7; D assignment may be TRBD1 or TRBD2 (6 bases each). Sequenced input: blood, either unsorted or a sorted T cell fraction (not recorded which). DNA for the CDR3: TGTGCCAGCTGGAGGGGGTCGACGGTAGAGGAGCAGTACTTC. Translated, it gives CASWRGSTVEEQYF.